This TCR beta chain derives from a study of cytotoxic CD8 clonotypes in ibrutinib-treated CLL. Study as a whole: Partial response occurred in 24 patients and complete response in 2; at median about 6 years, about 14 remained remitted and roughly 12 progressed.

The CDR3 loop spans 12 amino acids. CDR1 SGHNT and CDR2 YYREEE come from the germline V gene (reference sequence). Regarding this clone: What it binds is not known. One end of the junction fails to match germline, which may point to a read error.

The study's findings and limits: Clonality measured at baseline exceeded age-matched healthy donors, tracking circulating CD8+ T-cell counts.

Investigators sought sequencing depths of between 1 in 200,000 and 1 in 1 million T cells. Some clones are missing from TCRdb's copy, which holds only in-frame ones; the method was immunoSEQ multiplex PCR. The profile shows around 150,000 clones, about 88% of them singletons. The receptor was isolated from a human donor with chronic lymphocytic leukemia. The V gene is TRBV5-4, the J gene TRBJ2-1, with D perhaps TRBD2 (7 bases). Material: PBMCs, obtained at disease progression, from a patient treated with ibrutinib. DNA of the CDR3: TGTGCCAGCAGAGGGGGTGAGCGGGAAAGGATCTTC. Translated, it gives CASRGGERERIF. Based on the CDR3 plus reference TRBV5-4 and TRBJ2-1, the full variable domain is ETGVTQSPTHLIKTRGQQVTLRCSSQSGHNTVSWYQQALGQGPQFIFQYYREEENGRGNFPPRFSGLQFPNYSSELNVNALELDDSALYLCASRGGERERIFGPGTRLTVL.